The 22 T cell receptor beta chains given below trace back to one sample, sequenced in a study of OX40 agonist ivuxolimab in advanced cancers. Repertoires were generated with immunoSEQ multiplex PCR, while TCRdb's copy carries only in-frame clones and drops some. The sample comprises tens of thousands of clones, 80% to 95% of which are singletons, and 9.4% rests with the top ten. Material: CD4+ or CD8+ T cells sorted from blood, obtained in a trial of the OX40 agonist ivuxolimab. The source of these receptors is an adult with an advanced solid tumor such as melanoma, head and neck, liver or kidney cancer.

In the case of this clone: At one boundary the junction diverges from the germline segment, which might be a read error. This sequence joins TRBV7-2 and TRBJ2-2, with 9 positions matching TRBD1. Germline loops: CDR1 SGHTA, CDR2 FQGNSA. The CDR3 spans 14 residues. CDR3: CASSKGQGTGELLF. In DNA, the CDR3 is TGTGCCAGCAGTAAGGGACAGGGCACCGGGGAGCTGCTTTTT.

The chain joins TRBV5-1 to TRBJ1-2; 8 bases align to TRBD1. V shed 0 bases, J shed 3 bases, and the junction held 4 bases outside the gene matches. Germline V CDR1 and CDR2: SGHRS, YFSETQ. The length of the CDR3 is 15 residues. CDR3 residues: CASSLAVGQDYGYTF. Written as DNA, the CDR3 is TGCGCCAGCAGCTTGGCCGTGGGACAGGACTATGGCTACACCTTC. The variable domain in full, with the rest retrieved from reference TRBV5-1 and TRBJ1-2, is KAGVTQTPRYLIKTRGQQVTLSCSPISGHRSVSWYQQTPGQGLQFLFEYFSETQRNKGNFPGRFSGRQFSNSRSEMNVSTLELGDSALYLCASSLAVGQDYGYTFGSGTRLTVV.

The chain uses TRBV30 and TRBJ2-7, with 7 bases fitting TRBD1. The CDR3 has 12 amino acids. CDR1 is GTSNPN and CDR2 is SVGIG in the germline V gene (reference sequence). V was pared by 3 bases and J by 4 bases, with 3 bases of the junction left unmatched. The CDR3 DNA reads as TGTGCCTGGAGGGACAGGTCTTACGAGCAGTACTTC. Translating it yields CAWRDRSYEQYF.

The V call is TRBV5-4, the J call TRBJ1-1, with D maybe TRBD1 (6 bases). Germline CDR1 SGHNT, CDR2 YYREEE (reference sequence). Deletions cut 4 bases from V and 4 bases from J, with 8 bases between. The CDR3 is 12 residues long. The CDR3, as DNA: TGTGCCAGCAGCCAGGACAGCACTGAAGCTTTCTTT. Amino acids: CASSQDSTEAFF.

Judged by abundance, this clone is large. V and J are TRBV6-1 and TRBJ2-2, with a weak D call TRBD1 (6 bases). CDR1 and CDR2 (germline): MNHNS, SASEGT. This CDR3 comprises 18 residues. V dropped 1 base and J dropped 2 bases, with 17 bases sitting between them. As DNA, the CDR3 is TGTGCCAGCAGTGAAGGGGCAGGGGAGATCCTCAACACCGGGGAGCTGTTTTTT. Translating it yields CASSEGAGEILNTGELFF.

This chain links TRBV6-6 with TRBJ2-5, with D maybe TRBD1 (5 bases). Trimming removed 1 base from V and 5 bases from J, with 11 bases in between. There are 14 residues in the CDR3. Germline V lookup: CDR1 MNHNY, CDR2 SVGAGI (reference sequence). The CDR3 coding sequence is TGTGCCAGCAGTTACTTCCAGGGTTCGGAGACCCAGTACTTC. This sequence encodes CASSYFQGSETQYF.

V is TRBV19 and J is TRBJ1-2; D is uncertain. This CDR3 is 12 amino acids long. Germline V gene sequence: CDR1 LNHDA, CDR2 SQIVND (reference sequence). Trimming stripped 8 bases from V and 4 bases from J, with 11 bases between. CDR3 amino acids: CASVDGLYGYTF. The CDR3 DNA reads as TGTGCCAGTGTGGACGGACTCTATGGCTACACCTTC.

The CDR3 is CASSYSIQGSYGYTF. The CDR3 DNA sequence: TGTGCCAGCAGTTACTCGATTCAGGGATCCTATGGCTACACCTTC. The chain carries TRBV6-5 and TRBJ1-2; D might be TRBD1 (5 bases). The CDR3 spans 15 residues. Germline lookup yields CDR1 MNHEY and CDR2 SVGAGI. Trimming took off 0 bases at V and 4 bases at J, with 12 bases between the two ends.

In this sample, this clone turned up once. The DNA for the CDR3 is TGTGCCATCAGCAACACCGGGACAAATCTCTACGAGCAGTACTTC. Its translation: CAISNTGTNLYEQYF. The chain couples TRBV10-3 to TRBJ2-7; possible D gene TRBD1, 6 bases. Germline assignment: CDR1 ENHRY and CDR2 SYGVKD. V shed 6 bases and J shed 3 bases, with 18 bases lying between them. The CDR3 is 15 residues long.

This clone showed up just once. The chain couples TRBV6-5 to TRBJ2-2, with TRBD1 matching 12 bases. The V segment lost 1 base and the J segment 7 bases; nucleotides outside the gene matches: 4. CDR1 is MNHEY and CDR2 is SVGAGI in the germline V gene. This CDR3 is built from 16 residues. CDR3 DNA: TGTGCCAGCAGTTACTTGGGACAGGGGGCTGGCGGGGAGCTGTTTTTT. This translates into CASSYLGQGAGGELFF.

The gene calls are TRBV5-6 and TRBJ1-1; the match to TRBD1 covers 8 bases. The J segment lost 5 bases and the V segment lost 0 bases, leaving 3 bases of the junction unmatched. The CDR3 totals 14 residues. CDR1 is SGHDT, CDR2 YYEEEE, per germline. This CDR3 reads CASSLGQGWTEAFF. Here the CDR3 DNA reads TGTGCCAGCAGCTTGGGACAGGGGTGGACTGAAGCTTTCTTT.

The chain links TRBV29-1 to TRBJ2-3; tentatively, D is TRBD1 (6 bases). This CDR3 is 13 amino acids long. The germline V gene has CDR1 SQVTM and CDR2 ANQGSEA. Trimming removed 7 bases at V and 4 bases at J, with 15 bases between. The CDR3 coding sequence is TGCAGCGGTCGTACAGGGCTTGCAGATACGCAGTATTTT. Residues: CSGRTGLADTQYF.

V is TRBV5-6 and J is TRBJ2-7; maybe TRBD2 (5 bases). Trimming cost V 4 bases and J 0 bases, with 11 bases left between them. The germline V gene has CDR1 SGHDT and CDR2 YYEEEE. The CDR3 consists of 14 residues. CDR3 loop: CASSPDFPSYEQYF. The CDR3, as DNA: TGTGCCAGCAGCCCGGACTTTCCCTCCTACGAGCAGTACTTC.

In its sample, this clone was seen once. The J gene is TRBJ2-3, the V gene TRBV28; TRBD2 agrees at 12 bases. V was pared by 2 bases and J by 2 bases, with 8 bases of the junction left unmatched. Germline-derived CDR1 and CDR2 are MDHEN and SYDVKM. The CDR3 contains 18 residues. The CDR3 loop reads CASSLRTGTSGYTDTQYF. In nucleotides, the CDR3 is TGTGCCAGCAGTTTAAGAACCGGGACTAGCGGGTACACAGATACGCAGTATTTT.

The chain joins TRBV19 to TRBJ2-1; 11 bases fit TRBD2. Losses at the gene ends were 4 bases for V and 6 bases for J; bases not matched to a gene: 8. CDR1 is LNHDA and CDR2 is SQIVND in the germline V gene (reference sequence). The CDR3 extends over 16 amino acids. CDR3 DNA: TGTGCCAGTAGTACCCCGGGACTAGCGGTTGTCAATGAGCAGTTCTTC. This sequence encodes CASSTPGLAVVNEQFF.

The chain carries TRBV5-4 and TRBJ2-3; D unclear. This CDR3 is built from 15 residues. Germline-derived CDR1 and CDR2 are SGHNT and YYREEE (reference sequence). V was trimmed by 2 bases and J by 2 bases, leaving 12 bases between them. CDR3 bases: TGTGCCAGCAGCTTCATCCCAGTGCCCACAGATACGCAGTATTTT. Protein: CASSFIPVPTDTQYF.

V usage is TRBV19 and J usage is TRBJ2-2; perhaps TRBD1 as D (5 bases). V shed 11 bases and J shed 8 bases, with 12 bases lying between them. The CDR3 runs 11 residues. Germline V gene sequence: CDR1 LNHDA, CDR2 SQIVND (reference sequence). CDR3 region: CASEGVGELFF. CDR3 sequence (DNA): TGTGCCTCCGAAGGGGTGGGGGAGCTGTTTTTT.

The DNA for the CDR3 is TGTGCCAGCAGCTTAAACAGCCCTTACGAGCAGTACTTC. Protein: CASSLNSPYEQYF. This chain links TRBV7-2 with TRBJ2-7; D is unclear. The CDR3 is 13 amino acids. Germline assignment: CDR1 SGHTA and CDR2 FQGNSA. V was trimmed by 2 bases and J by 4 bases, leaving 9 bases between them.

The chain is built from TRBV2 and TRBJ1-2; 9 bases match TRBD1. The CDR3 covers 16 residues. Germline V CDR1 and CDR2: SNHLY, FYNNEI. Unmatched junction bases numbered 10, after V lost 4 bases and J lost 4 bases. CDR3 DNA sequence: TGTGCCAGCAGTGGGGAGGACAGGGGCACTCTCTATGGCTACACCTTC. Protein product: CASSGEDRGTLYGYTF.

This chain uses TRBV10-3 with TRBJ1-4; D is possibly TRBD1 (6 bases). This CDR3 has 14 amino acids. Germline V lookup: CDR1 ENHRY, CDR2 SYGVKD. The V gene lost 3 bases and the J gene lost 4 bases, with 9 bases spanning the gap. DNA of the CDR3: TGTGCCATCAGTGAAGTAGGGGGTAATGAAAAACTGTTTTTT. Its protein product is CAISEVGGNEKLFF.

The chain recombines TRBV11-1 with TRBJ2-3, with D perhaps matching TRBD1 (6 bases). Trimming shortened V by 3 bases and J by 2 bases, and 15 bases separated the two germline ends. The CDR3 contains 16 residues. The germline CDR1 and CDR2 sequences are SGHAT and FQDESV (reference sequence). CDR3 region: CASSFWDNDITDTQYF. Here the CDR3 DNA reads TGTGCCAGCAGCTTTTGGGACAATGATATCACAGATACGCAGTATTTT.

This chain uses TRBV7-3 with TRBJ2-5; perhaps TRBD2 as D (6 bases). The CDR3 has 14 residues. Germline V CDR1 and CDR2: SGHTA, FQGTGA. V lost 5 bases and J 4 bases, leaving 14 bases between the germline ends. The CDR3, as DNA: TGTGCCAGCAGCCCGGGACCGGAGGGAGAGACCCAGTACTTC. It encodes CASSPGPEGETQYF.